The TCR beta chain described here comes from a study of cytomegalovirus exposure and HLA in healthy donors. Study-wide findings and caveats: Among the sequence variants, a highly shared cluster was likely an artifact of sequencing.

Though probably carrying unrecorded immune exposures, donors were nominally healthy at sampling. PCR primers comprised 60 Vbeta and 13 Jbeta primers. Sequenced by immunoSEQ multiplex PCR; TCRdb stores in-frame clones only, minus some. Of 80,000 to 95,000 clones in the sample, about 60% were seen once. Regarding this clone: What it binds is not known.

This CDR3 has 10 residues. V was clipped by 3 bases and J by 6 bases, with 3 bases between them. The germline V gene has CDR1 DFQATT and CDR2 SNEGSKA (reference sequence). The chain carries TRBV20-1 and TRBJ2-1; unclear D gene. The sequence was obtained from a woman in her 30s in good health and CMV-seronegative. The source material was PBMCs. In DNA, the CDR3 is TGCAGTGCTAGTCTCAATGAGCAGTTCTTC. This codes for CSASLNEQFF.